The present T cell receptor (beta chain) was sequenced within a study of vaccination and CD4 T cells after COVID-19. Overall study: There were two doses of either BNT162b2 or mRNA-1273 vaccine given to participants.

Treatment specified: roughly nine-day PBMC culture with coronavirus spike peptide pools or control peptides (ViraFEST assay). Each well held over 1.5 million PBMCs in IL-2 (10 IU/ml) medium with roughly 11 ug/ml peptide pools. Sequenced with the Oncomine TCR Beta short-read assay was DNA taken from cultured CD4+ T cells. TCRdb ran MiXCR on the PCR reads and lists one entry per CDR3 protein. The sample lists 15,000 to 25,000 distinct CDR3 sequences, about two fifths seen once, with 13% to 15% in the top ten. With 0 bases removed from V and 2 bases from J, the gap between germline ends came to 9 bases. This CDR3 is 15 amino acids long. Germline V gene data show CDR1 as SGHNT and CDR2 as YYREEE (reference sequence). Turning to this clonotype: Antigen: not known.

The sample comprised cultured CD4+ T cells from blood. The receptor comes from a human donor with COVID-19. The chain links TRBV5-4 to TRBJ1-5; unclear D gene. The CDR3: CASSLGGPGNQPQHF. CDR3 DNA: TGTGCCAGCAGCTTGGGGGGTCCGGGCAATCAGCCCCAGCATTTT.